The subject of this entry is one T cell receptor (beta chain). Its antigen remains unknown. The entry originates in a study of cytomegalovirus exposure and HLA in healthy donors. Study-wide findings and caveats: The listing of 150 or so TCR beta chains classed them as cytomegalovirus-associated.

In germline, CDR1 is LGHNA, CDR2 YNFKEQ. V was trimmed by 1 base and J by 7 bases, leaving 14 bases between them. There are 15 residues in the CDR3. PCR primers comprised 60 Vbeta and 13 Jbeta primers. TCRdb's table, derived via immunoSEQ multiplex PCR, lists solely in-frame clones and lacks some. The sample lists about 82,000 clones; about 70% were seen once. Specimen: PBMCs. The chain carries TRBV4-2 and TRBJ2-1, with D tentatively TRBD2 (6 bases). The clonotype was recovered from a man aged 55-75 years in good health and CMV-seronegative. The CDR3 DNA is TGTGCCAGCAGCCAAGGTGGGCTAGGAGGGAATGAGCAGTTCTTC. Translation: CASSQGGLGGNEQFF.